This TCR beta chain was sequenced for a study of OX40 agonist ivuxolimab in advanced cancers. Turning to the overall study: The costimulatory receptor OX40 (CD134) was targeted by ivuxolimab, a fully human IgG2 agonistic monoclonal antibody. Patients were allowed to have had prior anti-PD-1, anti-PD-L1 or anti-CTLA-4 therapy, and more than 35% of the dose-escalation patients had been treated with checkpoint inhibitors. Intravenous ivuxolimab was administered to patients every 2 weeks at six dose levels: 0.01, 0.1, 0.3, 1.5, 3 and 10 mg/kg. Peripheral TCRbeta sequencing aimed to test whether ivuxolimab altered TCR sequence diversity and caused clonal T-cell expansion. In the dose-escalation cohort, 82.7% of patients were male, and the mean age was approximately 64 years, with a range of roughly 23 to 85. Partial responses were achieved by three dose-escalation patients, of whom one had hepatocellular carcinoma and two had cutaneous melanoma. The paper reports the monotherapy dose-escalation portion (N ≈ 50 patients) of the phase I ivuxolimab trial. Of the 50 to 55 dose-escalation patients, hepatocellular carcinoma was present in around 19, melanoma in approximately 15, renal cell carcinoma in 9 and head and neck cancer in 9.

To sequence the TCRbeta CDR3 region, genomic DNA was isolated from the sorted cells. The immunoSEQ Assay was used to sequence the TCRbeta CDR3 regions. TCRdb stores this immuneACCESS table with in-frame sequences only. Part of the clones is absent; in the studies checked, under half of the shortfall reflects unresolved V genes, and no reason is known for the rest. The sample data list about 150,000 clones, and over 75% of these were observed just once. 1.1% of the sample comes from the top ten. Overall study results and their limits: After ivuxolimab, CD8+ T cells had more expanded clones than CD4+ T cells on average. Clonal expansion of both CD4+ and CD8+ blood T cells was observed from baseline to week 6 at doses 0.1 to 3.0 mg/kg. Low levels of normalized T-cell clonal expansion were also seen in some patients who did not respond. In the 0.1-3.0 mg/kg groups, partial responders were among the patients with the lowest normalized peripheral clonal expansion, particularly in CD8+ T cells. Antigen specificity was not determined for the clonally expanded peripheral T cells.

Notes on this clone: The antigen it recognizes is unknown. No much larger clonotype is one base removed from it; base qualities were not supplied.

V was cut back by 11 bases and J by 7 bases, leaving a gap of 9 bases between them. The CDR3 sequence holds 9 residues, the cysteine and phenylalanine included. Only CDR3 DNA remains: 27 bases, in frame from the first base. The germline V gene (reference sequence) gives CDR1 as LNHDA and CDR2 as SQIVND. The trial excluded patients who had a history of autoimmune disease or were on systemic immunosuppression. Peripheral blood for TCR sequencing was collected from all dose cohorts at baseline, on cycle 4 day 1, and on cycle 7 day 1. The samples were drawn from a first-in-human, open-label, multicenter phase I dose-escalation trial of ivuxolimab. Adults with locally advanced or metastatic melanoma, renal cell, hepatocellular, or head and neck squamous cell carcinoma were enrolled in the trial. CD4+ and CD8+ T cells were sorted separately from peripheral blood before TCR sequencing.

The sample in question was CD4+ or CD8+ T cells sorted from blood, obtained in a trial of the OX40 agonist ivuxolimab. The receptor comes from an adult with an advanced solid tumor such as melanoma, head and neck, liver or kidney cancer. Recombination linked TRBV19 to TRBJ2-7, with the D gene call left open. CDR3 region: CARPKEQYF. The DNA is as follows: TGTGCCCGACCCAAGGAGCAGTACTTC.